This section outlines one TCR beta chain sequence together with its context. The same CDR3 is also encoded by other DNA sequences in this sample. This sample is drawn from a study of blood T cell repertoires in COVID-19. Turning to the study itself: The United States, Italy and Spain were the sources of the acute and convalescent COVID-19 samples.

There are 12 residues in the CDR3. V was cut by 5 bases and J by 3 bases, with 7 bases left in between. Germline V gene sequence: CDR1 LNHDA, CDR2 SQIVND (reference sequence). Only in-frame clones appear in the TCRdb table, and some are missing; sequencing was by immunoSEQ multiplex PCR. The sample consists of approximately 500,000 clones, 70% to 90% of them appearing once. The receptor was derived from a human donor in a cohort sampled during active COVID-19. The rearrangement links TRBV19 to TRBJ1-2; D is unclear. The sample taken for sequencing was peripheral blood. Written as DNA, the CDR3 is TGTGCCAGTAGTTCCCGGGACTATGGCTACACCTTC. Amino acids: CASSSRDYGYTF.